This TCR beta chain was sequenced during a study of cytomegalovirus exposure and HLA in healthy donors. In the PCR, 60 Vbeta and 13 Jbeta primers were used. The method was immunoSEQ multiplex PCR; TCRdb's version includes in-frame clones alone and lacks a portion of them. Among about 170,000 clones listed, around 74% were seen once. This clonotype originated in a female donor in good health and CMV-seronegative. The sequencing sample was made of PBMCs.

The CDR3 nucleotides are TGTGCCAGTCGACAGCCCGGAGTTAATGAAAAACTGTTTTTT. Protein sequence: CASRQPGVNEKLFF. The chain combines TRBV25-1 with TRBJ1-4; D might be TRBD1 (5 bases). CDR1 and CDR2 from the germline V gene are MGHDK and SYGVNS. This CDR3 is 14 amino acids long. V dropped 9 bases and J dropped 4 bases, with 15 bases sitting between them.